The subject of this entry is one T cell receptor beta chain. This clone's antigen is unknown. Base qualities are missing; no much larger clone stands one base away. The junction shows trimming of 3 bases on V and 7 bases on J, and the gene matches do not reach 4 bases of it. The CDR3 numbers 14 residues from cysteine through phenylalanine. The entry retains the CDR3 DNA only, 42 bases that are in frame from base 1. Patients with ophthalmopathy had moderately to severely active disease, with a Clinical Activity Score of 3 or more, a NOSPECS grade of 4 or more, and a disease duration of less than 3 months. Patients with other autoimmune diseases, uncontrolled infections, pregnancy or lactation were excluded. Clinical symptoms, serum thyroxine, TRAb, thyroid ultrasound and orbital computed tomography were used for diagnosis. Ficoll-Paque density gradient centrifugation was used to isolate PBMCs from approximately 11 ml of fresh peripheral blood. Trizol reagent was used to extract the total RNA, and its quality was then checked on an Agilent 2100 Bioanalyzer.

This sample is part of a study of Graves' ophthalmopathy and Graves' hyperthyroidism (dated by TCRdb to between 2017 and 2018). In terms of the full investigation: Peripheral blood was collected at initial diagnosis, before any treatment. TCR beta repertoire signatures were used to distinguish Graves' ophthalmopathy from Graves' hyperthyroidism and to predict progression to ophthalmopathy. In total, some 130 blood samples were TCR-sequenced: 43 ophthalmopathy, some 75 hyperthyroidism and roughly 17 hyperthyroidism-to-ophthalmopathy patients. To explore V-J signatures distinguishing ophthalmopathy from hyperthyroidism, a discovery set of more than 95 patients (about 43 ophthalmopathy, 55 to 60 stable hyperthyroidism) was enrolled. An independent validation cohort was composed of some 18 hyperthyroidism patients and some 16 patients who later progressed from hyperthyroidism to ophthalmopathy. T-cell repertoires of thyroid tissue and blood were compared in over 5 hyperthyroidism patients. Following sample collection, hyperthyroidism patients were given methimazole at a starting dose of 30 mg daily, and ophthalmopathy patients were given high-dose intravenous methylprednisolone.

The full study reports these points: Most expanded thyroid clonotypes with a frequency above 0.001 also appeared in blood, which suggests that blood repertoires may reflect the immune response in the thyroid. The 13-signature model separated ophthalmopathy from stable hyperthyroidism with 87.88% sensitivity and 81.08% specificity in cross-validation, and 80%/75% in the test set. Sample size was not predetermined statistically, and investigators were not blinded to group allocation. In validation, the model predicted ophthalmopathy progression with about 70% sensitivity and 72.22% specificity; roughly 12 predicted patients were CT-confirmed with GO in a median of approximately six months.

For repertoire sequencing, the TCR beta CDR3 regions were amplified from RNA transcripts. A first-round RT-PCR used HTBI primers with the Qiagen OneStep RT-PCR kit, followed by a second-round multiplex PCR, size selection and purification. Sequencing of the libraries was carried out on an Illumina HiSeq2000 in paired-end mode with 100 bp reads. In the authors' own workflow: Reads were processed with SOAPnuke, discarding reads with adapters, uncalled bases, mean Phred below 15, or no exact constant-primer or identifier match. COPE v1.2.5 was used to merge the high-quality paired reads. Each unique nucleotide sequence was treated as a clonotype, and MiTCR v1.1 was used to align the clonotypes to the IMGT TRB V, D and J references. The analysis was limited to V-J combinations with a frequency above 0.0001, which together covered 99% to 99.2% of the repertoires. A TCR clonal expansion and chaos score per V-J combination was defined as the ratio of F50 clonal expansion to chaos observed in the TCRdist matrix. Welch's t-statistics and random forest were used to narrow the features down to more than 10 V-J combinations, which were then fed into a naive Bayes classifier. The similarity between thyroid and blood repertoires was quantified using the Morisita-Horn index. The public reads were reprocessed in TCRdb via fastp at Q25 and MiXCR, keeping in-frame beta chains. Identical CDR3 proteins give one entry, which carries the most common genes and DNA. The V and J calls were determined by TCRdb, not by the authors. The sample table lists about 240,000 distinct CDR3 sequences, around 50% of them with a count of one. Over 40% of the sample rests with the top ten.

Sequencing was carried out using peripheral blood. The source of this sequence is an adult man with Graves' ophthalmopathy. The sequence links TRBV12-3 or TRBV12-4 to TRBJ1-2, and 11 bases in between align with TRBD1. The DNA reads as follows: TGTGCCAGCAGTTTCGGGACAGGGGGTGGTGGCTACACCTTC. It specifies CASSFGTGGGGYTF.